This TCR beta chain was recovered during a study of T-cell reconstitution after alpha-beta-depleted transplantation in children. Whole-study results and caveats: Expanded clones from the graft, numbering several hundred, reportedly supplied alpha-beta T cells about two months after transplant. Day-60 TCRbeta diversity that was high in some patients was derived from surviving recipient T cells and thymic progenitors. A year post-transplant, T-cell counts and diversity derived mostly from newly produced T cells.

As to this clonotype: The antigen remains undetermined. One end of the junction does not line up with germline, which may come from a read error.

The germline CDR1 and CDR2 sequences are SGHAT and FQNNGV. This CDR3 is 15 amino acids long. TCRbeta library construction was performed incorporating unique molecular identifiers. TCRdb redid the calling of the PCR reads with MiXCR, one entry per CDR3 protein. The sample lists more than 40,000 distinct CDR3 sequences; roughly 52% were seen once. The sample in question was peripheral blood, obtained before TCRalphabeta/CD19-depleted stem cell transplant. The chain couples TRBV11-2 to TRBJ2-3; TRBD2 agrees at 11 bases. The sequence was collected from a boy in the first two years of life with SCID, due to receive a stem cell transplant. The CDR3 is CASSLDRLAGGLTEF. The CDR3 DNA reads as TGTGCCAGCAGCTTAGATCGGCTAGCGGGGGGCCTTACCGAATTT.